Shown below are 8 T cell receptor beta chains from a single sample sequenced in a study of cytomegalovirus exposure and HLA in healthy donors. Vbeta (60) and Jbeta (13) primers were used in the PCR. TCRdb's table, derived via immunoSEQ multiplex PCR, lists solely in-frame clones and lacks some. The table includes around 100,000 clones, more than 70% detected once. The source material was PBMCs. The receptor source for this set is a man under 40 in good health and CMV-seronegative.

This clone was picked up a small number of times. The V and J genes are TRBV5-6 and TRBJ2-7; 7 nucleotides align to TRBD2. The CDR3 loop spans 17 amino acids. V shed 4 bases and J 2 bases; nucleotides not matched to a gene: 15. The germline V gene encodes CDR1 SGHDT and CDR2 YYEEEE. In nucleotides, the CDR3 is TGTGCCAGCAGCCCAACGTCGTGCCAGCGGGGACCCTACGAGCAGTACTTC. Amino acid sequence: CASSPTSCQRGPYEQYF.

This clone was found a few times. The V and J genes are TRBV13 and TRBJ2-5, with TRBD1 as a possible D gene (6 bases). The CDR3 sequence is 15 residues long. Germline loops: CDR1 PRHDT, CDR2 FYEKMQ (reference sequence). The V gene lost 5 bases and the J gene lost 2 bases, with 15 bases spanning the gap. In DNA form, the CDR3 reads TGTGCCAGCAGCCCAGGGGTCGGGGTTCAAGAGACCCAGTACTTC. The encoded protein is CASSPGVGVQETQYF.

The J gene is TRBJ2-7, the V gene TRBV30; a possible D gene is TRBD2 (5 bases). This CDR3 is 12 amino acids long. From germline, CDR1 is GTSNPN and CDR2 SVGIG (reference sequence). Trimming took off 2 bases at V and 7 bases at J, with 12 bases between the two ends. As DNA, the CDR3 is TGTGCCTGGAGTTCGAGGGCGAGGGAGCAGTACTTC. It encodes CAWSSRAREQYF.

The rearrangement uses TRBV28 and TRBJ1-2, with 7 bases identical to TRBD1. V gave up 1 base and J gave up 0 bases; unmatched junction bases: 2. In germline, CDR1 is MDHEN, CDR2 SYDVKM. This CDR3 has 15 residues. The DNA for the CDR3 is TGTGCCAGCAGTTTATCTGACAGGGCTAACTATGGCTACACCTTC. Protein: CASSLSDRANYGYTF.

The V gene is TRBV30, the J gene TRBJ2-1; 9 nucleotides line up with TRBD2. CDR3 length equals 14 residues. Germline V lookup: CDR1 GTSNPN, CDR2 SVGIG (reference sequence). V gave up 7 bases and J gave up 6 bases; unmatched junction bases: 10. The CDR3 loop is CASIGAGGPNEQFF. The CDR3 DNA reads as TGTGCCTCGATAGGGGCGGGGGGGCCCAATGAGCAGTTCTTC.

This chain joins TRBV2 and TRBJ1-2; a possible D gene is TRBD1 (6 bases). Germline values: CDR1 SNHLY, CDR2 FYNNEI. The CDR3 is 13 amino acids. The V and J ends lost 2 bases and 8 bases respectively, with 12 bases between them. CDR3 residues: CASSELQGGGYTF. The CDR3 DNA sequence: TGTGCCAGCAGTGAATTACAGGGTGGAGGCTACACCTTC. The whole variable domain, remainder taken from reference TRBV2 and TRBJ1-2, is EPEVTQTPSHQVTQMGQEVILRCVPISNHLYFYWYRQILGQKVEFLVSFYNNEISEKSEIFDDQFSVERPDGSNFTLKIRSTKLEDSAMYFCASSELQGGGYTFGSGTRLTVV.

The chain recombines TRBV6-1 with TRBJ1-1, with D possibly being TRBD1 (5 bases). The CDR3 is 14 residues long. Germline loops: CDR1 MNHNS, CDR2 SASEGT. V lost 4 bases to trimming and J lost 1 base, with 10 bases between them. CDR3 in amino acids: CASSGNTGNTEAFF. In DNA, the CDR3 is TGTGCCAGCAGTGGCAATACAGGGAACACTGAAGCTTTCTTT.

This rearrangement joins TRBV4-1 to TRBJ2-7; D remains unclear. The V gene lost 4 bases and the J gene lost 2 bases, with 15 bases spanning the gap. The CDR3 extends over 15 amino acids. Germline values: CDR1 MGHRA, CDR2 YSYEKL. The CDR3 spells CASSPHDTNAYEQYF. Written as DNA, the CDR3 is TGCGCCAGCAGCCCACACGACACCAATGCCTACGAGCAGTACTTC.